These T cell receptor beta chains were read from a single sample in a study of cytomegalovirus exposure and HLA in healthy donors. Sequencing used immunoSEQ multiplex PCR; TCRdb keeps in-frame clones, though not all of them. This table holds over 50,000 clones, about 80% found once. The sample consisted of PBMCs. Source of these receptors: a man aged 45 to 65 in good health and CMV-seropositive. CDR3s include the opening cysteine and the closing phenylalanine or tryptophan. The order of the fields is CDR3 length, D gene, J gene, V gene, clone size, CDR3 DNA, CDR3 protein. A D gene is named only where the DNA matches it firmly. Clone sizes are given selectively: once, few, many, or a class where the clone is expanded.

cdr3_length: 14; d_call: TRBD1; j_call: TRBJ1-3; v_call: TRBV5-1; clone_size: -; cdr3_nt: TGCGCCAGCAGCGGGGACAGCTCTGGAAACACCATATATTTT; cdr3_aa: CASSGDSSGNTIYF
cdr3_length: 15; d_call: TRBD1; j_call: TRBJ1-4; v_call: TRBV6-6; clone_size: few; cdr3_nt: TGTGCCAGCAGTTACGGGACAGGGATCAATGAAAAACTGTTTTTT; cdr3_aa: CASSYGTGINEKLFF
cdr3_length: 15; d_call: TRBD1; j_call: TRBJ1-5; v_call: TRBV6-5; clone_size: -; cdr3_nt: TGTGCCAGCAGTTTGGGACAGGGGGCCAATCAGCCCCAGCATTTT; cdr3_aa: CASSLGQGANQPQHF
cdr3_length: 13; d_call: -; j_call: TRBJ2-7; v_call: TRBV5-1; clone_size: -; cdr3_nt: TGCGCCAGCAGCTCTACAAGGGGCCACGAGCAGTACTTC; cdr3_aa: CASSSTRGHEQYF
cdr3_length: 13; d_call: -; j_call: TRBJ1-2; v_call: TRBV18; clone_size: -; cdr3_nt: TGTGCCAGCTCACAAGGAGGGGACTATGGCTACACCTTC; cdr3_aa: CASSQGGDYGYTF
cdr3_length: 14; d_call: TRBD1; j_call: TRBJ1-1; v_call: TRBV19; clone_size: -; cdr3_nt: TGTGCCACTAAACCGGGGACAGGGAACACTGAAGCTTTCTTT; cdr3_aa: CATKPGTGNTEAFF
cdr3_length: 15; d_call: -; j_call: TRBJ2-2; v_call: TRBV9; clone_size: -; cdr3_nt: TGTGCCAGCAGCGGGGGCGATGGGGGGACCGGGGAGCTGTTTTTT; cdr3_aa: CASSGGDGGTGELFF
cdr3_length: 15; d_call: TRBD1; j_call: TRBJ1-4; v_call: TRBV10-2; clone_size: -; cdr3_nt: TGCGCCAGCCGGGACAGGGGCGCAACTAATGAAAAACTGTTTTTT; cdr3_aa: CASRDRGATNEKLFF
cdr3_length: 15; d_call: -; j_call: TRBJ2-7; v_call: TRBV5-4; clone_size: -; cdr3_nt: TGTGCCAGCAGCTTGGGCAGGGGTGGCTCCTACGAGCAGTACTTC; cdr3_aa: CASSLGRGGSYEQYF
cdr3_length: 15; d_call: -; j_call: TRBJ2-7; v_call: TRBV14; clone_size: -; cdr3_nt: TGTGCCAGCAGCCAGGCTGGCAGTGCAACCTACGAGCAGTACTTC; cdr3_aa: CASSQAGSATYEQYF
cdr3_length: 16; d_call: TRBD1; j_call: TRBJ2-3; v_call: TRBV7-8; clone_size: -; cdr3_nt: TGTGCCAGCAGCCCAGACAGGGTTGGGAGAGCAGATACGCAGTATTTT; cdr3_aa: CASSPDRVGRADTQYF
cdr3_length: 16; d_call: -; j_call: TRBJ1-3; v_call: TRBV9; clone_size: once; cdr3_nt: TGTGCCAGCAGCCCCGGACAGTTATCCTCTGGAAACACCATATATTTT; cdr3_aa: CASSPGQLSSGNTIYF
cdr3_length: 13; d_call: -; j_call: TRBJ1-1; v_call: TRBV18; clone_size: -; cdr3_nt: TGTGCCAGCTCACCGTCCCAGAACACTGAAGCTTTCTTT; cdr3_aa: CASSPSQNTEAFF
cdr3_length: 15; d_call: TRBD1; j_call: TRBJ2-3; v_call: TRBV2; clone_size: -; cdr3_nt: TGTGCCAGCATCAGGGACAGGAGAAGCACAGATACGCAGTATTTT; cdr3_aa: CASIRDRRSTDTQYF
cdr3_length: 16; d_call: TRBD2; j_call: TRBJ2-7; v_call: TRBV6-5; clone_size: -; cdr3_nt: TGTGCCAGCAGTTACGCCCCTGGGCGGGAGGGCTACGAGCAGTACTTC; cdr3_aa: CASSYAPGREGYEQYF
cdr3_length: 12; d_call: -; j_call: TRBJ1-1; v_call: TRBV29-1; clone_size: few; cdr3_nt: TGCAGCGTCTCCCCAGGGGACACTGAAGCTTTCTTT; cdr3_aa: CSVSPGDTEAFF
cdr3_length: 15; d_call: -; j_call: TRBJ2-7; v_call: TRBV12-5; clone_size: -; cdr3_nt: TGTGCTAGTGGTTTGGGGTCGGGCAGGGTCTACGAGCAGTACTTC; cdr3_aa: CASGLGSGRVYEQYF
cdr3_length: 15; d_call: -; j_call: TRBJ1-4; v_call: TRBV2; clone_size: -; cdr3_nt: TGTGCCAGCAACCGGGACACTTCAACTAATGAAAAACTGTTTTTT; cdr3_aa: CASNRDTSTNEKLFF
cdr3_length: 14; d_call: -; j_call: TRBJ2-1; v_call: TRBV18; clone_size: few; cdr3_nt: TGTGCCAGCTCACCACGGATGGGTAGCGGTGAGCAGTTCTTC; cdr3_aa: CASSPRMGSGEQFF
cdr3_length: 15; d_call: -; j_call: TRBJ1-1; v_call: TRBV6-5; clone_size: few; cdr3_nt: TGTGCCAGCCGTCACTCGGCAGGGGCGAACACTGAAGCTTTCTTT; cdr3_aa: CASRHSAGANTEAFF
cdr3_length: 16; d_call: TRBD2; j_call: TRBJ2-3; v_call: TRBV30; clone_size: -; cdr3_nt: TGTGCCTGGAGCCACTTAGCGGGAGGGACGGCAGATACGCAGTATTTT; cdr3_aa: CAWSHLAGGTADTQYF
cdr3_length: 13; d_call: -; j_call: TRBJ1-1; v_call: TRBV19; clone_size: -; cdr3_nt: TGTGCCAGTAGTATAGACAGAAACACTGAAGCTTTCTTT; cdr3_aa: CASSIDRNTEAFF
cdr3_length: 14; d_call: -; j_call: TRBJ1-5; v_call: TRBV30; clone_size: -; cdr3_nt: TGTGCCTGGAGCCAAACAGGGACCAATCAGCCCCAGCATTTT; cdr3_aa: CAWSQTGTNQPQHF
cdr3_length: 14; d_call: TRBD1; j_call: TRBJ2-7; v_call: TRBV7-9; clone_size: few; cdr3_nt: TGTGCCATCAAACAGGGGGGCAGCTCCTACGAGCAGTACTTC; cdr3_aa: CAIKQGGSSYEQYF
cdr3_length: 15; d_call: TRBD1; j_call: TRBJ2-3; v_call: TRBV6-1; clone_size: -; cdr3_nt: TGTGCCAGCAGTGAAGGAGGACAGGGGGCCGGTACGCAGTATTTT; cdr3_aa: CASSEGGQGAGTQYF
cdr3_length: 14; d_call: -; j_call: TRBJ2-5; v_call: TRBV6-5; clone_size: -; cdr3_nt: TGTGCCAGCAGTTACATGACAGCTGAAGAGACCCAGTACTTC; cdr3_aa: CASSYMTAEETQYF
cdr3_length: 16; d_call: TRBD1; j_call: TRBJ2-7; v_call: TRBV18; clone_size: -; cdr3_nt: TGTGCCAGCTCACCTTTTAATCTTCAGGGGGCGGACGAGCAGTACTTC; cdr3_aa: CASSPFNLQGADEQYF
cdr3_length: 13; d_call: -; j_call: TRBJ1-2; v_call: TRBV13; clone_size: -; cdr3_nt: TGTGCCAGCAGCCGGGCAGGGCCCTATGGCTACACCTTC; cdr3_aa: CASSRAGPYGYTF
cdr3_length: 11; d_call: -; j_call: TRBJ1-2; v_call: TRBV27; clone_size: -; cdr3_nt: TGTGCCAGCAAGCAGGGAACTGGCTACACCTTC; cdr3_aa: CASKQGTGYTF
cdr3_length: 15; d_call: TRBD2; j_call: TRBJ2-2; v_call: TRBV6-5; clone_size: -; cdr3_nt: TGTGCCAGCAGTTTAGCGGGGACGAACACCGGGGAGCTGTTTTTT; cdr3_aa: CASSLAGTNTGELFF
cdr3_length: 12; d_call: -; j_call: TRBJ1-1; v_call: TRBV29-1; clone_size: -; cdr3_nt: TGCAGCGTTGTCCTCGGGGGGACTGAAGCTTTCTTT; cdr3_aa: CSVVLGGTEAFF
cdr3_length: 15; d_call: TRBD1; j_call: TRBJ2-5; v_call: TRBV6-4; clone_size: once; cdr3_nt: TGTGCCAGCAGGAACAATAGGGGGCGAGAAGAGACCCAGTACTTC; cdr3_aa: CASRNNRGREETQYF
cdr3_length: 14; d_call: TRBD1; j_call: TRBJ1-1; v_call: TRBV15; clone_size: -; cdr3_nt: TGTGCCACCCGGGGGGGACAGCGGGACACTGAAGCTTTCTTT; cdr3_aa: CATRGGQRDTEAFF
cdr3_length: 16; d_call: TRBD1; j_call: TRBJ2-7; v_call: TRBV30; clone_size: -; cdr3_nt: TGTGCCTGGAGCACCTCACCGGGACAGGGCTCATACGAGCAGTACTTC; cdr3_aa: CAWSTSPGQGSYEQYF
cdr3_length: 14; d_call: TRBD1; j_call: TRBJ1-1; v_call: TRBV19; clone_size: few; cdr3_nt: TGTGCCAGTAGGAACACAGGGGTTGCCACTGAAGCTTTCTTT; cdr3_aa: CASRNTGVATEAFF
cdr3_length: 15; d_call: -; j_call: TRBJ2-1; v_call: TRBV28; clone_size: -; cdr3_nt: TGTGCCAGCAGTTTGGGCAGAAGCTCCTACAATGAGCAGTTCTTC; cdr3_aa: CASSLGRSSYNEQFF
cdr3_length: 13; d_call: -; j_call: TRBJ1-1; v_call: TRBV7-2; clone_size: -; cdr3_nt: TGTGCCAGCAGCTTCCCAGGGGTCACTGAAGCTTTCTTT; cdr3_aa: CASSFPGVTEAFF
cdr3_length: 14; d_call: TRBD1; j_call: TRBJ2-2; v_call: TRBV6-5; clone_size: few; cdr3_nt: TGTGCCCGCAGACCACAGGGGATGACCGGGGAGCCGTTTTTT; cdr3_aa: CARRPQGMTGEPFF